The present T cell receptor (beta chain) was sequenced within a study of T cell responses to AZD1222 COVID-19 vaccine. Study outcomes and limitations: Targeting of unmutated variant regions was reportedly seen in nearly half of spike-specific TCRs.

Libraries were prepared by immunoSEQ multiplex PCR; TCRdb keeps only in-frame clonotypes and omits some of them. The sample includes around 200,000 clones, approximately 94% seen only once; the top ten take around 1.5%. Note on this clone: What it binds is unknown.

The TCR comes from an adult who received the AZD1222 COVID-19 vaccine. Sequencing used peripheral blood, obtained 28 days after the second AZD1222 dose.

The CDR3 DNA reads as TGTGCCAGCAGCCCGACAGGGATTGGAACTGAAGCTTTCTTT. It is translated as CASSPTGIGTEAFF. V is TRBV2 and J is TRBJ1-1, with 7 positions matching TRBD1. J gave up 5 bases and V 6 bases, and 9 bases lay outside the gene matches. The CDR3 covers 14 residues. Germline CDR1 reads SNHLY; CDR2 reads FYNNEI.